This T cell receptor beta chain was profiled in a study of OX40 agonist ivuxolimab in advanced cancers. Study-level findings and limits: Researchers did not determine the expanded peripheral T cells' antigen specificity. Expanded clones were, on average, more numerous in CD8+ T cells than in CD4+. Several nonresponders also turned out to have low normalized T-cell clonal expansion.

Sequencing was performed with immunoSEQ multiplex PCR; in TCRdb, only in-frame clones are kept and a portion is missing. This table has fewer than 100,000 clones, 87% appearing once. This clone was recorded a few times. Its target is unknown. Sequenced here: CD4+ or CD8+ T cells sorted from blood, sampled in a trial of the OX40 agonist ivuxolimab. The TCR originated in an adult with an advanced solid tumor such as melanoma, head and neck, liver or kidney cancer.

The CDR3 here is CASSQMLSGEQYF. CDR3 coding DNA: TGTGCCAGCAGCCAGATGCTTTCTGGCGAGCAGTACTTC. The chain uses TRBV4-2 and TRBJ2-7; the D is unclear. V dropped 3 bases and J dropped 6 bases, with 12 bases sitting between them. CDR3 length: 13 residues. The germline V gene encodes CDR1 LGHNA and CDR2 YNFKEQ.